The 10 T cell receptor beta chains listed next were all sequenced from one sample in a study of Tregs in tolerant kidney transplant recipients. Assay used: immunoSEQ multiplex PCR; TCRdb lists only in-frame clones, some missing. In the table there are around 77,000 clones, 98% of which are singletons. Here the sequenced sample was CD4+ T cells from blood, taken before the transplant. The receptors derive from a human donor who received a combined kidney and bone marrow transplant.

This clone was observed once. The V gene is TRBV19, the J gene TRBJ2-1; 8 bases agree with TRBD1. Germline V lookup: CDR1 LNHDA, CDR2 SQIVND (reference sequence). The CDR3 length is 16 residues. V was pared by 10 bases and J by 1 base, with 12 bases of the junction left unmatched. The CDR3 DNA is TGTGCCACCTCCGGGACAGGTAGGACGTCCTACAATGAGCAGTTCTTC. Translated: CATSGTGRTSYNEQFF. Variable domain in full (rest from reference TRBV19 and TRBJ2-1): DGGITQSPKYLFRKEGQNVTLSCEQNLNHDAMYWYRQDPGQGLRLIYYSQIVNDFQKGDIAEGYSVSREKKESFPLTVTSAQKNPTAFYLCATSGTGRTSYNEQFFGPGTRLTVL.

The chain carries TRBV5-6 and TRBJ2-7, with 8 bases that match TRBD2. Trimming at V came to 4 bases and at J to 2 bases, leaving 5 bases not matched to a gene. CDR1 SGHDT and CDR2 YYEEEE come from the germline V gene. CDR3 size: 14 residues. This chain's CDR3 is CASSAREVPYEQYF. The DNA of the CDR3 is TGTGCCAGCAGCGCGCGGGAGGTTCCCTACGAGCAGTACTTC.

The chain employs TRBV7-9 and TRBJ2-6, with 8 bases matching TRBD1. Trimming took 4 bases from V and 0 from J; bases not matched to a gene: 8. This CDR3 is built from 18 residues. CDR1 and CDR2 from the germline V gene are SEHNR and FQNEAQ (reference sequence). In DNA, the CDR3 is TGTGCCAGCAGCTACCGACAGGGGCTCAGCTCTGGGGCCAACGTCCTGACTTTC. It codes for CASSYRQGLSSGANVLTF.

The chain employs TRBV11-2 and TRBJ2-1, with TRBD2 matching over 8 bases. V shed 5 bases, J shed 4 bases, and the junction held 7 bases outside the gene matches. The CDR3 extends over 15 amino acids. In germline, CDR1 is SGHAT, CDR2 FQNNGV. CDR3: CASSTVAGRYNEQFF. The CDR3 coding sequence is TGTGCCAGCAGCACGGTAGCGGGAAGGTACAATGAGCAGTTCTTC.

In its sample, this clone was seen once. The genes are TRBV30 and TRBJ1-2; D remains ambiguous. Trimming cost V 5 bases and J 5 bases, with 12 bases left between them. The CDR3 spans 12 residues. Looked up from germline, CDR1 is GTSNPN and CDR2 is SVGIG (reference sequence). The CDR3 DNA reads as TGTGCCTGGGCCATACGCGGGTATGGCTACACCTTC. As protein: CAWAIRGYGYTF. The whole variable domain, remainder taken from reference TRBV30 and TRBJ1-2, is SQTIHQWPATLVQPVGSPLSLECTVEGTSNPNLYWYRQAAGRGLQLLFYSVGIGQISSEVPQNLSASRPQDRQFILSSKKLLLSDSGFYLCAWAIRGYGYTFGSGTRLTVV.

The genes are TRBV18 and TRBJ1-5, with TRBD1 as a possible D gene (5 bases). The V gene's germline CDR1 is KGHSH and CDR2 LQKENI. The length of the CDR3 is 14 residues. Trimming left V 0 bases short and J 7 bases short, with 10 bases between. CDR3 in DNA: TGTGCCAGCTCACCACCCGGGCAGGGCCAGCCCCAGCATTTT. It translates to CASSPPGQGQPQHF. The full variable domain, in which reference TRBV18 and TRBJ1-5 provide the parts outside the CDR3, is NAGVMQNPRHLVRRRGQEARLRCSPMKGHSHVYWYRQLPEEGLKFMVYLQKENIIDESGMPKERFSAEFPKEGPSILRIQQVVRGDSAAYFCASSPPGQGQPQHFGDGTRLSIL.

The chain uses TRBV5-4 and TRBJ1-4; the D gene is possibly TRBD1 (6 bases). With 1 base removed from V and 8 bases from J, the gap between germline ends came to 15 bases. The CDR3 extends over 15 amino acids. The V gene's germline CDR1 is SGHNT and CDR2 YYREEE (reference sequence). The CDR3 loop reads CASSLSGGEREKLFF. CDR3 nucleotides: TGTGCCAGCAGCTTGAGCGGGGGCGAACGGGAAAAACTGTTTTTT.

CDR3 protein: CASSPTGTGYTEAFF. In DNA, the CDR3 is TGTGCCAGCAGCCCCACCGGGACAGGGTACACTGAAGCTTTCTTT. V is TRBV7-2 and J is TRBJ1-1, with 9 bases fitting TRBD1. Germline loops: CDR1 SGHTA, CDR2 FQGNSA. The CDR3 consists of 15 residues. J was trimmed by 3 bases and V by 5 bases; bases with no gene match: 7.

The genes are TRBV28 and TRBJ1-5; the D gene is possibly TRBD1 (6 bases). Germline CDR1 is MDHEN and CDR2 is SYDVKM. Trimming pared 3 bases from V and 5 bases from J, leaving 14 bases between. This CDR3 is 15 amino acids long. The chain's CDR3 is CASSFIWGRDQPQHF. The CDR3 DNA sequence: TGTGCCAGCAGTTTTATATGGGGGCGCGATCAGCCCCAGCATTTT.

The chain couples TRBV4-1 to TRBJ2-2; a possible D gene is TRBD1 (5 bases). Trimming took off 0 bases at V and 6 bases at J, with 14 bases between the two ends. From germline, CDR1 is MGHRA and CDR2 YSYEKL. The CDR3 runs to 16 residues. The chain's CDR3 is CASSQDRRQSPGELFF. The DNA of the CDR3 is TGCGCCAGCAGCCAAGATCGAAGACAGAGCCCCGGGGAGCTGTTTTTT.